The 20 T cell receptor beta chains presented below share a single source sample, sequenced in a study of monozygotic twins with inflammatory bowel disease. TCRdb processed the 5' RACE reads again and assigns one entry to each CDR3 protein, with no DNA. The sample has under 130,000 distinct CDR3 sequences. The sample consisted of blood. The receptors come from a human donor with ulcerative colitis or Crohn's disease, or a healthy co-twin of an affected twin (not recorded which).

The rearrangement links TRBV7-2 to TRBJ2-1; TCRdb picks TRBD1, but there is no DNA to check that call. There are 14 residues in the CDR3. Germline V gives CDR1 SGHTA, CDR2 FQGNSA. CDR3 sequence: CASSPPWTGHEQFF.

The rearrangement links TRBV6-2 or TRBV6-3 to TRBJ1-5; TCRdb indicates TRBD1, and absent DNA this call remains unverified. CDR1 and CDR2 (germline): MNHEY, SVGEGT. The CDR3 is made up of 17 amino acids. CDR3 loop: CASSYSIGAYSNQPQHF.

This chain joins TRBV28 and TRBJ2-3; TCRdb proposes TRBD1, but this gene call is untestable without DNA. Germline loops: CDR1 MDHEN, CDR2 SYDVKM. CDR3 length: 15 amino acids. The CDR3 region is CASSLAGPRTDTQYF. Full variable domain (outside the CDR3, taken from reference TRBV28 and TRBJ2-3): DVKVTQSSRYLVKRTGEKVFLECVQDMDHENMFWYRQDPGLGLRLIYFSYDVKMKEKGDIPEGYSVSREKKERFSLILESASTNQTSMYLCASSLAGPRTDTQYFGPGTRLTVL.

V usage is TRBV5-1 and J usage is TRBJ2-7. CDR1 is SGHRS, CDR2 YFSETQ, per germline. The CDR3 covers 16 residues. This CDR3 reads CASSLPRDTNFYEQYF.

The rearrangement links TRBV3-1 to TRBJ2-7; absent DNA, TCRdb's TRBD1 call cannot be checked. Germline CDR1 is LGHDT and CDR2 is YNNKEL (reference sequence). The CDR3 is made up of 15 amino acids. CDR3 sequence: CASSQQGGEYYEQYF.

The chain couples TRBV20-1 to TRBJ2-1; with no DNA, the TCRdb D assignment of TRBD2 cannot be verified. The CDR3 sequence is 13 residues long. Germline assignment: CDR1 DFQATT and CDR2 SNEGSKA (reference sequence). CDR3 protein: CSATGTSGNEQFF.

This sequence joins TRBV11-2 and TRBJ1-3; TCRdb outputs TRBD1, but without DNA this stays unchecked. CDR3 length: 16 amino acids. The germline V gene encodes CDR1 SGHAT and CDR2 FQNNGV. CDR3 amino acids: CASSLTLQGAGNTIYF.

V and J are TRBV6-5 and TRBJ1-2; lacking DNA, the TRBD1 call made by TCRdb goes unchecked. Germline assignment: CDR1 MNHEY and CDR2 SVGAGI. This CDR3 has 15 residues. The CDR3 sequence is CASRPPTGGREGYTF.

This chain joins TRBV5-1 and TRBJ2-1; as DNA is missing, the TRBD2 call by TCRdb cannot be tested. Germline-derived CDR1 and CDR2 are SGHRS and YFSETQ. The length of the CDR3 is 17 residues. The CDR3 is CASSFGAERGVYNEQFF.

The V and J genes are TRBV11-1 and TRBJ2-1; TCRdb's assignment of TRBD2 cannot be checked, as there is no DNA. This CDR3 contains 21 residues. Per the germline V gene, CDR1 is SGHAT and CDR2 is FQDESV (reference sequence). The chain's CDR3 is CASSLVGGGLRADLPYNEQFF.

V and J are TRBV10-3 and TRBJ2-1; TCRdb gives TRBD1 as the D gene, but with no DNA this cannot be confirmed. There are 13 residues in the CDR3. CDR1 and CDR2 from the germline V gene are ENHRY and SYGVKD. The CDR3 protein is CAISGGQFNEQFF.

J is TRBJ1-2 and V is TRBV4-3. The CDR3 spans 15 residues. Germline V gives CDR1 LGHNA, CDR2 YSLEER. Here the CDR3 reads CASSQDPGGSYGYTF.

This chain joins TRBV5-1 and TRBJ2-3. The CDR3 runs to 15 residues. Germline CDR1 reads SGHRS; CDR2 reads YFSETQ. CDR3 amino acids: CASSLLAKLTDTQYF.

CDR3 loop: CASSRDSFPSSSTDTQYF. The J gene is TRBJ2-3, the V gene TRBV6-5; checking the TCRdb D call of TRBD1 is not possible without DNA. This CDR3 contains 18 residues. Germline V CDR1 and CDR2: MNHEY, SVGAGI.

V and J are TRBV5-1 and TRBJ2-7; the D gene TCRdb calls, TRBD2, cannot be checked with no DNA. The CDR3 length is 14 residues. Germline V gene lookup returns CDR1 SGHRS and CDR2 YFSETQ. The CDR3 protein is CASSPSGRLYEQYF.

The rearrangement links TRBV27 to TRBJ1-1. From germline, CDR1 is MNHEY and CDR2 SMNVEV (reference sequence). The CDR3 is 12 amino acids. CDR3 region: CASSFWGTEAFF.

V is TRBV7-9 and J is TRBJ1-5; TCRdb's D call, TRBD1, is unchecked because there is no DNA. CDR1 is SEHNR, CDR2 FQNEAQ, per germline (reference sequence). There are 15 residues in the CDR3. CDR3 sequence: CASSSSREQGQPQHF.

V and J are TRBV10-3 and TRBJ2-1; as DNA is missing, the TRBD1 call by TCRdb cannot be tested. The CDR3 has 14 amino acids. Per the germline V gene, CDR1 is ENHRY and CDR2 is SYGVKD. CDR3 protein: CAISRDEAYNEQFF.

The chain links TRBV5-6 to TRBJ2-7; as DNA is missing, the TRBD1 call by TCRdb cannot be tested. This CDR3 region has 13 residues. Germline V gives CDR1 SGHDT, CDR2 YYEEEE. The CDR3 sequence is CASSPLWGDEQYF.

CDR3 sequence reads: CASSPPGQGSQETQYF. The chain uses TRBV7-8 and TRBJ2-5; TCRdb's D gene call, TRBD1, goes unchecked for lack of DNA. CDR3 size: 16 residues. Germline V gives CDR1 SGHVS, CDR2 FQNEAQ.